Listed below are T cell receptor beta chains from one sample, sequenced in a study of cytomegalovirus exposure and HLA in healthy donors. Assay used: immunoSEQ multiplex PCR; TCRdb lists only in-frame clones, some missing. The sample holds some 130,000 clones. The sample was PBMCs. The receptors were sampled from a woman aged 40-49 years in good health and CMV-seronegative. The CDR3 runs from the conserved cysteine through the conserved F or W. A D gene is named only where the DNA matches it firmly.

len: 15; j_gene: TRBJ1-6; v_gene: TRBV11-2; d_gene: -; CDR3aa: CASRLPGILNSPLHF
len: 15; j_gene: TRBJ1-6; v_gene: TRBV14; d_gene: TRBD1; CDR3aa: CASSHSGTGGNTLHF
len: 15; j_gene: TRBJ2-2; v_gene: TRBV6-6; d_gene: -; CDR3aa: CASRFAGANTGELFF
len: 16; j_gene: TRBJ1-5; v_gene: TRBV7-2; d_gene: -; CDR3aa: CASSLVGTQSNQPQHF
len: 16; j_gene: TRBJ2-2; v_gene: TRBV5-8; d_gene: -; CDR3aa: CASSLDWTRDTGELFF
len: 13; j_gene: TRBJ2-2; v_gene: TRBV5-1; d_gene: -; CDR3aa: CASSGLETEELFF
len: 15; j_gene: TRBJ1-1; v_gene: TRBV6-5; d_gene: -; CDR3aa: CASSYSAGSDTEAFF
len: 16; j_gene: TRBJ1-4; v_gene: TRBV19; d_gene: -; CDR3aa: CASRSIGPSTNEKLFF
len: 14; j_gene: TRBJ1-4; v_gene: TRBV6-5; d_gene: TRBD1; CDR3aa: CASREQGVSEKLFF
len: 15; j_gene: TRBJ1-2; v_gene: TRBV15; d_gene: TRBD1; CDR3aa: CATSAGTGQLGGYTF
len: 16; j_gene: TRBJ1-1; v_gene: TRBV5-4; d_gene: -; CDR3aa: CASSGRGGPSNTEAFF
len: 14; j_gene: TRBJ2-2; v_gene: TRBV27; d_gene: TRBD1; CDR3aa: CASSFDRGTGELFF
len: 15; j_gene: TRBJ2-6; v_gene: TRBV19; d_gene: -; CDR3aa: CASSTHSSGANVLTF
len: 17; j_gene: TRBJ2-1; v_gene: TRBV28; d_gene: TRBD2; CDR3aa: CASSLPSGTSGYNEQFF
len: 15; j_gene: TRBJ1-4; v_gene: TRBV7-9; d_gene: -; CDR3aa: CASSYHGLPGEKLFF
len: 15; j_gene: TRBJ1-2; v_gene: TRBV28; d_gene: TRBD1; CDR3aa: CASSIRDRANYGYTF
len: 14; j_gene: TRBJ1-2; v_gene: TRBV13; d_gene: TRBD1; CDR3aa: CASSRDSLGYGYTF
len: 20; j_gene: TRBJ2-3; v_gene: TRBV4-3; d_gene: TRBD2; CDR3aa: CASSQEPPLAGGTSTDTQYF
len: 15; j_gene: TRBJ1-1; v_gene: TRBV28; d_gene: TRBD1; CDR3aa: CASNPRDRRYTEAFF
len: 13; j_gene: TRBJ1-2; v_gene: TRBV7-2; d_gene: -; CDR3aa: CASSSRGFYGYTF
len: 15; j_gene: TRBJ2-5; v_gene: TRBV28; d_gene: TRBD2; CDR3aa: CASSPGGRRGETQYF
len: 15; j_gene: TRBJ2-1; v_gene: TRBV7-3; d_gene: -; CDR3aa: CASSLNRVGLNEQFF
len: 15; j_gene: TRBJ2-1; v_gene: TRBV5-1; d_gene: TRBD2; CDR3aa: CASSPTGLAGNEQFF
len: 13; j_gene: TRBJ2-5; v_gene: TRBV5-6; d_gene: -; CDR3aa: CASSPWRRETQYF
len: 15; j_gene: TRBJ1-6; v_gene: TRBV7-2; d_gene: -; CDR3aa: CASSLVGNYNSPLHF
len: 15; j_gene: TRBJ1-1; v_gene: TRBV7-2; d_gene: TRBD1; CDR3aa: CASSFLTGALTEAFF
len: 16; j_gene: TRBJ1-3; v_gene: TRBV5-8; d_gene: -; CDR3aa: CASISHPARGGNTIYF
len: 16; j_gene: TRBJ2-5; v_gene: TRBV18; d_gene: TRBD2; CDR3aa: CASSPGSGGAAETQYF
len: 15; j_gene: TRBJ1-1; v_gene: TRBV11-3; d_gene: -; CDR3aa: CASTPGGGAVTEAFF
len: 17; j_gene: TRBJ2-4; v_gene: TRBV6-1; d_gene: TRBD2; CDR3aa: CASSVAAGGPAKNIQYF
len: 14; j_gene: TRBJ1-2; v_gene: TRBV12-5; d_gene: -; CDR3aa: CASGPGTDDYGYTF
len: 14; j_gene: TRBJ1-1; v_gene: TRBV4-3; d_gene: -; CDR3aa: CASSPQGVGTEAFF
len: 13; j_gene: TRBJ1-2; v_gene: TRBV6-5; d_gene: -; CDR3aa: CASSYEGVNGYTF
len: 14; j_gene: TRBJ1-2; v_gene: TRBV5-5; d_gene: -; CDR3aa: CASSPPRSGLGYTF